This TCR beta chain was found in a study of cytomegalovirus exposure and HLA in healthy donors. As regards this clone: The antigen remains undetermined.

Study-level results: A highly shared variant cluster was judged a likely technical artifact. Productive rates of about 90% or about 30% were seen for most TCR beta V segments in an earlier analysis.

The donors, nominally healthy at sampling, likely had unrecorded immune exposures. Vbeta (60) and Jbeta (13) primers were used in the PCR. Profiling relied on immunoSEQ multiplex PCR, and the TCRdb table lists in-frame clones only, not all of them. The data hold under 150,000 clones, with under 85% observed a single time. CDR3 length equals 19 residues. CDR1 is KGHSH and CDR2 is LQKENI in the germline V gene. The V end was cut by 4 bases, the J end by 0 bases, with 21 bases between. This receptor was identified in a middle-aged woman in good health and CMV-seropositive. The chain combines TRBV18 with TRBJ1-4, with D tentatively TRBD1 (6 bases). Source material: PBMCs. For the CDR3, the DNA is TGTGCCAGCTCACAACTTGCAGGGGAATCCCTTGCAACTAATGAAAAACTGTTTTTT. Its translation is CASSQLAGESLATNEKLFF.